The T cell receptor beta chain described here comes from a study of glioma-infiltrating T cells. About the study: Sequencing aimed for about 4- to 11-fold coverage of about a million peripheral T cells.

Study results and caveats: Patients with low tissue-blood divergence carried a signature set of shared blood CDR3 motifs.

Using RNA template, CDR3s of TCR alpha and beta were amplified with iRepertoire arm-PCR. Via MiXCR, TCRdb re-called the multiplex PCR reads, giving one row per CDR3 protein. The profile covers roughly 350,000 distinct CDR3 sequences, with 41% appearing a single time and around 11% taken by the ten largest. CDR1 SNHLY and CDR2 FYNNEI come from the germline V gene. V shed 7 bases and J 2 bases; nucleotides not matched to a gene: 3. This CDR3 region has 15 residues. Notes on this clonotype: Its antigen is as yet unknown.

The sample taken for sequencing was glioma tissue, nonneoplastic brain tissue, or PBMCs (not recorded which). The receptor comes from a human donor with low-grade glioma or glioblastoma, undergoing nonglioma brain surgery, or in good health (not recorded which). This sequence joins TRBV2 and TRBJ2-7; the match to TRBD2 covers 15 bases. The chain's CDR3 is CASTRTSGRAYEQYF. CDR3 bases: TGTGCCAGCACACGGACTAGCGGGAGGGCCTACGAGCAGTACTTC.